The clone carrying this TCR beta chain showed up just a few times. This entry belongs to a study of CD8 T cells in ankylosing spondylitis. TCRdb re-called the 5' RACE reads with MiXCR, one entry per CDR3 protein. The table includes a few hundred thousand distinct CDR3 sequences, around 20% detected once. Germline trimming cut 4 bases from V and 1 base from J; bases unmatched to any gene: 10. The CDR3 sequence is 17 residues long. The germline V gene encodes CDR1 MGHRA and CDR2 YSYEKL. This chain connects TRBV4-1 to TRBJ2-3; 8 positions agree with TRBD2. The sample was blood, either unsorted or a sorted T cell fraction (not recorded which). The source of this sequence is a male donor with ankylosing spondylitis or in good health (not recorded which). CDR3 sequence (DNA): TGCGCCAGCAGCCCCCCACCTTTCGGGGGGGGCACAGATACGCAGTATTTT. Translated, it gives CASSPPPFGGGTDTQYF.